A selection of T cell receptor beta chains follows, all from one sample in a study of OX40 agonist ivuxolimab in advanced cancers. Assay used: immunoSEQ multiplex PCR; TCRdb lists only in-frame clones, some missing. The sample holds roughly 42,000 clones, about 90% seen once. This specimen was CD4+ or CD8+ T cells sorted from blood, taken in a trial of the OX40 agonist ivuxolimab. These receptors were taken from an adult with an advanced solid tumor such as melanoma, head and neck, liver or kidney cancer. Each CDR3 is given with its conserved first and last residue. D genes are given only for firm matches. Rows may omit the clone size; those that give it use once, few, many or a size class.

>TRBV19|-|-|TRBJ2-1
CASRSRNNEQFF
TGTGCCAGTAGGAGTAGAAACAATGAGCAGTTCTTC
>TRBV30|-|-|TRBJ2-2
CAWSGAGTGELFF
TGTGCCTGGAGCGGGGCGGGCACCGGGGAGCTGTTTTTT
>TRBV7-2|-|-|TRBJ2-2
CASSSPQRMNTGELFF
TGTGCCAGCAGCTCGCCGCAGCGTATGAACACCGGGGAGCTGTTTTTT
>TRBV7-2|-|-|TRBJ2-7
CASSYRDGRDQYF
TGTGCCAGCAGCTACCGGGACGGACGAGATCAGTACTTC
>TRBV7-2|-|-|TRBJ2-7
CASSVLMGPYEQYF
TGTGCCAGCAGCGTCCTAATGGGGCCCTACGAGCAGTACTTC
>TRBV2|-|TRBD1|TRBJ1-1
CASSLQGASEAFF
TGTGCCAGCAGCCTTCAGGGGGCTTCCGAAGCTTTCTTT
>TRBV2|-|-|TRBJ1-5
CASSEGFSNQPQHF
TGTGCCAGCAGTGAAGGGTTTAGCAATCAGCCCCAGCATTTT
>TRBV11-2|-|-|TRBJ2-1
CASSFPRGGMVNEQFF
TGTGCCAGCAGCTTCCCCCGGGGCGGGATGGTCAATGAGCAGTTCTTC
>TRBV19|-|TRBD2|TRBJ2-2
CASSIEPHFGTSSTGELFF
TGTGCCAGTAGTATAGAGCCCCATTTCGGGACTAGCTCCACCGGGGAGCTGTTTTTT
>TRBV6-5|-|-|TRBJ1-5
CASEAWEDLQPQHF
TGTGCCAGCGAAGCGTGGGAGGACCTTCAGCCCCAGCATTTT
>TRBV5-1|-|-|TRBJ2-6
CASSSGHGTSGANVLTF
TGCGCCAGCAGTTCGGGACATGGCACCTCTGGGGCCAACGTCCTGACTTTC
>TRBV9|-|-|TRBJ1-2
CASSVVADDGYTF
TGTGCCAGCAGCGTTGTTGCAGACGATGGCTACACCTTC
>TRBV27|-|TRBD1|TRBJ2-2
CASSTGTGGTGELFF
TGTGCCAGCAGTACCGGGACAGGGGGAACCGGGGAGCTGTTTTTT
>TRBV6-5|-|-|TRBJ2-7
CASSYGAGHSYEQYF
TGTGCCAGCAGTTACGGTGCGGGCCACTCCTACGAGCAGTACTTC
>TRBV29-1|once|-|TRBJ2-3
CSARDTHSDTQYF
TGCAGCGCCCGGGACACCCACTCAGATACGCAGTATTTT
>TRBV5-4|many|TRBD1|TRBJ1-1
CASSRQGNTEAFF
TGTGCCAGCAGCAGACAGGGGAACACTGAAGCTTTCTTT
>TRBV28|-|-|TRBJ2-7
CASTPRRGLGEQYF
TGTGCCAGCACCCCTCGGAGGGGGCTGGGCGAGCAGTACTTC
>TRBV11-3|-|-|TRBJ2-3
CASSKAENSTDTQYF
TGTGCCAGCAGCAAAGCGGAGAATAGCACAGATACGCAGTATTTT
>TRBV4-1|-|TRBD2|TRBJ2-1
CASSQIPTGPSGGREQFF
TGCGCCAGCAGCCAGATCCCTACCGGGCCTAGCGGGGGGCGGGAGCAGTTCTTC
>TRBV4-1|-|TRBD1|TRBJ1-4
CASSPDRGDEKLFF
TGCGCCAGCAGCCCAGACAGGGGGGACGAAAAACTGTTTTTT
>TRBV5-1|-|TRBD2|TRBJ2-7
CASSPTLAGGPDEQYF
TGCGCCAGCAGCCCTACCTTAGCGGGAGGGCCCGACGAGCAGTACTTC
>TRBV27|-|TRBD1|TRBJ2-6
CASSSDRGRIVLTF
TGTGCCAGCAGTTCCGACAGGGGGCGGATCGTCCTGACTTTC
>TRBV4-3|-|-|TRBJ1-4
CASSQARINEKLFF
TGCGCCAGCAGCCAGGCACGCATTAATGAAAAACTGTTTTTT
>TRBV2|-|-|TRBJ2-7
CASSDYGGRNEQYF
TGTGCCAGCAGTGATTACGGGGGTAGGAACGAGCAGTACTTC
>TRBV19|-|-|TRBJ1-1
CASSPDRMNTEAFF
TGTGCCAGTAGTCCAGACAGAATGAACACTGAAGCTTTCTTT
>TRBV6-7|-|-|TRBJ2-3
CAISRVKGTDTQYF
TGTGCCATCAGCAGGGTTAAAGGGACAGATACGCAGTATTTT
>TRBV6-5|once|-|TRBJ2-7
CASSGQPAYEQYF
TGTGCCAGCAGTGGACAGCCTGCCTACGAGCAGTACTTC
>TRBV7-9|-|-|TRBJ1-2
CASSSGTPNYGYTF
TGTGCCAGCAGCTCCGGGACACCTAACTATGGCTACACCTTC
>TRBV6-5|-|-|TRBJ2-7
CASSQGPYEQYF
TGTGCCAGCAGTCAGGGTCCCTACGAGCAGTACTTC
>TRBV19|-|TRBD2|TRBJ2-1
CASSASGGYEQFF
TGTGCCAGTAGTGCTAGCGGGGGTTATGAGCAGTTCTTC
>TRBV28|-|-|TRBJ2-2
CASSSKELFF
TGTGCCAGCAGTTCGAAGGAGCTGTTTTTT
>TRBV9|-|TRBD2|TRBJ2-1
CASSVDGTSEYNEQFF
TGTGCCAGCAGCGTAGACGGGACTAGCGAATACAATGAGCAGTTCTTC
>TRBV5-5|-|-|TRBJ2-7
CASSPTSYEQYF
TGTGCCAGCAGCCCGACTTCCTACGAGCAGTACTTC
>TRBV28|once|-|TRBJ2-2
CASSHPIYGVPTGELFF
TGTGCCAGCAGTCATCCTATATACGGAGTCCCCACCGGGGAGCTGTTTTTT
>TRBV19|-|TRBD1|TRBJ2-7
CASSIAGGEYEQYF
TGTGCCAGTAGTATTGCAGGGGGCGAGTACGAGCAGTACTTC
>TRBV4-1|-|-|TRBJ1-4
CASSLTAEKLFF
TGCGCCAGCAGCCTCACAGCTGAAAAACTGTTTTTT
>TRBV25-1|-|-|TRBJ1-2
CASSEPGNRGYTF
TGTGCCAGCAGTGAACCTGGGAACAGGGGCTACACCTTC
>TRBV25-1|-|-|TRBJ2-7
CASSGTLVPYEQYF
TGTGCCAGCAGCGGGACACTTGTACCCTACGAGCAGTACTTC
>TRBV5-5|-|-|TRBJ1-5
CASSLGGQSTSNQPQHF
TGTGCCAGCAGCTTGGGCGGACAGTCAACAAGCAATCAGCCCCAGCATTTT
>TRBV14|-|-|TRBJ2-7
CASSPGSEQYF
TGTGCCAGCAGCCCAGGCTCCGAGCAGTACTTC
>TRBV5-1|-|-|TRBJ2-1
CASSLYENNEQFF
TGCGCCAGCAGCTTGTACGAGAACAATGAGCAGTTCTTC
>TRBV25-1|-|TRBD1|TRBJ1-2
CASSEGQGDYTF
TGTGCCAGCAGTGAAGGTCAGGGGGACTACACCTTC
>TRBV27|once|-|TRBJ2-7
CASSLVRGDAYEQYF
TGTGCCAGCAGTTTAGTCCGTGGAGACGCCTACGAGCAGTACTTC
>TRBV5-4|-|TRBD1|TRBJ2-7
CASSLGQGAYEQYF
TGTGCCAGCAGCTTGGGACAGGGGGCCTACGAGCAGTACTTC
>TRBV5-6|-|-|TRBJ2-3
CASSSDFSTDTQYF
TGTGCCAGCAGCTCGGACTTCAGCACAGATACGCAGTATTTT
>TRBV30|-|-|TRBJ2-3
CAWTRRGMLTDTQYF
TGTGCCTGGACCCGCCGGGGAATGCTAACAGATACGCAGTATTTT
>TRBV5-4|-|TRBD2|TRBJ2-1
CASSLGLAEVGEQFF
TGTGCCAGCAGCTTGGGACTAGCGGAGGTAGGTGAGCAGTTCTTC
>TRBV2|once|-|TRBJ2-1
CASTPGSDNEQFF
TGTGCCAGCACCCCGGGCTCGGACAATGAGCAGTTCTTC
>TRBV9|medium-sized|TRBD1|TRBJ1-1
CASSVLTGGIEAFF
TGTGCCAGCAGCGTTCTGACAGGGGGGATTGAAGCTTTCTTT
>TRBV6-5|-|-|TRBJ2-1
CAITGSGTGEQFF
TGTGCCATCACAGGGTCAGGGACCGGTGAGCAGTTCTTC
>TRBV6-5|once|-|TRBJ2-1
CASSYSSTGNEQFF
TGTGCCAGCAGTTACTCGAGTACAGGGAATGAGCAGTTCTTC
>TRBV2|-|TRBD2|TRBJ2-7
CASSALSAGVLGGRYEQYF
TGTGCCAGCAGTGCTCTCTCGGCGGGTGTATTGGGCGGGAGGTACGAGCAGTACTTC
>TRBV7-8|-|-|TRBJ2-7
CASSHAGLLDYEQYF
TGTGCCAGCAGCCATGCGGGACTTCTGGACTACGAGCAGTACTTC
>TRBV5-1|-|-|TRBJ1-2
CASSPGSDGYTF
TGCGCCAGCAGCCCTGGATCTGATGGCTACACCTTC
>TRBV9|-|TRBD2|TRBJ2-7
CASSPSGGRYEQYF
TGTGCCAGCAGCCCCTCGGGCGGGAGATACGAGCAGTACTTC
>TRBV19|-|TRBD1|TRBJ2-1
CASSFDRALGREQFF
TGTGCCAGTAGTTTTGACAGGGCCCTGGGGAGAGAGCAGTTCTTC
>TRBV18|-|-|TRBJ1-4
CASSPKVFDEKLFF
TGTGCCAGCTCACCGAAAGTATTCGACGAAAAACTGTTTTTT